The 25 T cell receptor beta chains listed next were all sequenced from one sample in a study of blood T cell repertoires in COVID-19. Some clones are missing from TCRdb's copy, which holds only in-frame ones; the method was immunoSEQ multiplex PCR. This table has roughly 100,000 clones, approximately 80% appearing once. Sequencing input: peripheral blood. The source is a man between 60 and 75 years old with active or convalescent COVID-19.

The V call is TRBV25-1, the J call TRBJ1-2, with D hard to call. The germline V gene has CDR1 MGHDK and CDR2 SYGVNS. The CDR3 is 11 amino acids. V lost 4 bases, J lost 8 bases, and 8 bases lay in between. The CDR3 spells CASSGGDGYTF. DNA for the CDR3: TGTGCCAGCAGTGGAGGAGACGGCTACACCTTC.

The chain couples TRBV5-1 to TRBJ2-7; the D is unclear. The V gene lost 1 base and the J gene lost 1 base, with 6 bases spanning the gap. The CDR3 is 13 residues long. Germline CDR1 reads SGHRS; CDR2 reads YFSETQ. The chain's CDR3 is CASSLTESYEQYF. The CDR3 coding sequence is TGCGCCAGCAGCTTGACAGAATCCTACGAGCAGTACTTC.

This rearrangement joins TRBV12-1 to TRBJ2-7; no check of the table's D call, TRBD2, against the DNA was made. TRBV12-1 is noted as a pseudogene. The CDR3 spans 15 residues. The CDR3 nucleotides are TGTGCCAGCAGCTTTGCTGGCGGGAGAGAATACGAGCAGTACGTC. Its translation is CASSFAGGREYEQYV.

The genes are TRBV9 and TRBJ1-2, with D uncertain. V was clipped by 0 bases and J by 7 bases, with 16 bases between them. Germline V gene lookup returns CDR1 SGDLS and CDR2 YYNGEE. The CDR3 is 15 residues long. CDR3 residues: CASSVDGSSLGGYTF. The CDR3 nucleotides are TGTGCCAGCAGCGTAGATGGGAGTTCCCTCGGTGGCTACACCTTC. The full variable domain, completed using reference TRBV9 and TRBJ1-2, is DSGVTQTPKHLITATGQRVTLRCSPRSGDLSVYWYQQSLDQGLQFLIQYYNGEERAKGNILERFSAQQFPDLHSELNLSSLELGDSALYFCASSVDGSSLGGYTFGSGTRLTVV.

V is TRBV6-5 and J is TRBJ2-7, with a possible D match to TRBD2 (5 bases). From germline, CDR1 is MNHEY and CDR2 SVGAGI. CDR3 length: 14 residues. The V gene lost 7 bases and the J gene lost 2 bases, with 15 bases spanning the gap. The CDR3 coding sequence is TGTGCCAGCAACCCCTCATTCGGGGCCTACGAGCAGTACGTC. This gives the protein CASNPSFGAYEQYV.

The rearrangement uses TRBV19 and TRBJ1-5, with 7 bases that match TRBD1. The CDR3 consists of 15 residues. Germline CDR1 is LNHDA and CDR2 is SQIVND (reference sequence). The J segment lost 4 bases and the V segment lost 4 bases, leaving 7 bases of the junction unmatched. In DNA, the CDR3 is TGTGCCAGTAGTAAAAACTCGGACAGGAATCAGCCCCAGCATTTT. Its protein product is CASSKNSDRNQPQHF.

CDR3 nucleotides: TGCAGTGCTGGGGACAGGGTTGGGCAGTACTTC. Amino acid sequence: CSAGDRVGQYF. This rearrangement joins TRBV20-1 to TRBJ2-7; 9 bases agree with TRBD1. The CDR3 is 11 amino acids. Per the germline V gene, CDR1 is DFQATT and CDR2 is SNEGSKA (reference sequence). After removal of 5 bases from V and 9 bases from J, the junction contained 5 bases not matched to a gene.

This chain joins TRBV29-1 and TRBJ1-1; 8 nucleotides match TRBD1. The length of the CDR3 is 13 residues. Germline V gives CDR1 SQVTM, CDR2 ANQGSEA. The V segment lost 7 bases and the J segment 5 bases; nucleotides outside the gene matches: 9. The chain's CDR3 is CSAGQGGLTEAFF. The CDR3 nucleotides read TGCAGCGCAGGACAGGGAGGGTTGACTGAAGCTTTCTTT.

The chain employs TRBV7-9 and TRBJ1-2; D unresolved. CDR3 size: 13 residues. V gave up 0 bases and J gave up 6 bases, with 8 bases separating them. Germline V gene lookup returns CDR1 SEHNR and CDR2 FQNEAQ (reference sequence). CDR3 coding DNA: TGTGCCAGCAGCTTAGCGGAACGGGATGGCTACACCTTC. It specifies CASSLAERDGYTF.

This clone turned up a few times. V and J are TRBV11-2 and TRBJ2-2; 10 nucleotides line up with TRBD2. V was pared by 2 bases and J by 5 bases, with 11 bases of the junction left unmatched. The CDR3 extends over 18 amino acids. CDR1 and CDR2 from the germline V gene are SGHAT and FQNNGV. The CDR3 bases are TGTGCCAGCAGCTTAAGCGGTAGCGGGAGGTCCGGAACCGGGGAGCTGTTTTTT. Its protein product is CASSLSGSGRSGTGELFF.

As DNA, the CDR3 is TGTGCCTGGAGTGTAAGGAGAAATGGTGAAGCTTTCTTT. It yields the protein CAWSVRRNGEAFF. The chain uses TRBV30 and TRBJ1-1, with D unclear. From germline, CDR1 is GTSNPN and CDR2 SVGIG (reference sequence). The CDR3 contains 13 residues. V lost 0 bases to trimming and J lost 7 bases, with 12 bases between them.

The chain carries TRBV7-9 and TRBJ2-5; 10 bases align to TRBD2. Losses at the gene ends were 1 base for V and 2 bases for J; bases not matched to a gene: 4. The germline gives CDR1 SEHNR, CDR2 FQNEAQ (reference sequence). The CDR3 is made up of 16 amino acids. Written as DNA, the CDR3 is TGTGCCAGCAGCTTAGTAGCTAGCGGGGGACAAGAGACCCAGTACTTC. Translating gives CASSLVASGGQETQYF.

The CDR3 region is CASSVSGLLNNEQFF. CDR3 DNA: TGTGCCAGCAGCGTTAGCGGATTACTAAACAATGAGCAGTTCTTC. The V and J genes are TRBV7-6 and TRBJ2-1; TRBD2 is a possible D gene (6 bases). The ends were cut back, 5 bases at V and 5 bases at J, with 16 bases in the middle. Looked up from germline, CDR1 is SGHVS and CDR2 is FNYEAQ. The CDR3 is 15 residues long.

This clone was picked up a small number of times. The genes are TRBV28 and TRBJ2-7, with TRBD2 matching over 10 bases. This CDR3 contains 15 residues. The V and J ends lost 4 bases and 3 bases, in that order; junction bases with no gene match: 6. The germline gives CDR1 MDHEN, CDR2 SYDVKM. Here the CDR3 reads CASSSRTSGLYEQYF. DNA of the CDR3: TGTGCCAGCAGTTCCAGGACTAGCGGCCTCTACGAGCAGTACTTC.

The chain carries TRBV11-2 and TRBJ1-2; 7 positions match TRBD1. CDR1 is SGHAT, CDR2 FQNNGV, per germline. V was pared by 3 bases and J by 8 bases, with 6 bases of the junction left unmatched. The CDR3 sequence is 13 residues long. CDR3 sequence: CASSFGQEGGYTF. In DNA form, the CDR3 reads TGTGCCAGCAGCTTTGGACAGGAGGGAGGCTACACCTTC.

As DNA, the CDR3 is TGTGCCAGCAGCCCCCAGACAGGTTTCACAGATACGCAGTATTTT. It is translated as CASSPQTGFTDTQYF. The chain couples TRBV7-2 to TRBJ2-3, with D possibly TRBD1 on 6 matching bases. CDR1 and CDR2 (germline): SGHTA, FQGNSA. V was pared by 5 bases and J by 2 bases, with 14 bases between. There are 15 residues in the CDR3.

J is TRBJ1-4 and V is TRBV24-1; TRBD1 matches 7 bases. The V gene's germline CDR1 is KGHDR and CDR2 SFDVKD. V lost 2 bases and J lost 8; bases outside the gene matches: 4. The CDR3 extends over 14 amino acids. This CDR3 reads CATSDSSRGEKLFF. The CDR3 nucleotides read TGTGCCACCAGTGATTCCAGCAGGGGGGAAAAACTGTTTTTT.

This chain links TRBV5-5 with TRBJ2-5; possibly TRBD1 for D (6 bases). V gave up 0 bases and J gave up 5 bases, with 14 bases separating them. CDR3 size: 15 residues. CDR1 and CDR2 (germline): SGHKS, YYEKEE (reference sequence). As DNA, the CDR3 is TGTGCCAGCAGCTTGGACAGGGTCGAAGGGGAGACCCAGTACTTC. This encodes CASSLDRVEGETQYF.

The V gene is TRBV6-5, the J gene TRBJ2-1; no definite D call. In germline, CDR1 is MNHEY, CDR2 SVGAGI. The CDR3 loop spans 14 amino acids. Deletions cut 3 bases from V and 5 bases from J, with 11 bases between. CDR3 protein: CASSYDGRDNEQFF. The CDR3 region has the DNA TGTGCCAGCAGTTATGACGGTCGGGACAATGAGCAGTTCTTC.

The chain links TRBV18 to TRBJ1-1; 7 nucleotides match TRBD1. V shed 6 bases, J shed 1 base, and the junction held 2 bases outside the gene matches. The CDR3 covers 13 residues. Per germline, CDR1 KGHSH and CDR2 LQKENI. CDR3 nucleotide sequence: TGTGCCAGCTCCGGGACAGCGAACACTGAAGCTTTCTTT. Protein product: CASSGTANTEAFF.

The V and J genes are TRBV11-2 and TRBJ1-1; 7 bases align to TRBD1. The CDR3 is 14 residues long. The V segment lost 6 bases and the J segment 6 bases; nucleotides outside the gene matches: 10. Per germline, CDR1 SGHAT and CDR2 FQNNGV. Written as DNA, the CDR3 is TGTGCCAGCAGAAAGGGCAGGGGGAATGCTGAAGCTTTCTTT. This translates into CASRKGRGNAEAFF.

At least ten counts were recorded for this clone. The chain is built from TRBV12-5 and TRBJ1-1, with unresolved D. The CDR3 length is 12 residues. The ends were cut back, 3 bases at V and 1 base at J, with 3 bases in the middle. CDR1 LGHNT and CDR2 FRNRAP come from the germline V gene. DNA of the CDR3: TGTGCTAGTGGTTTCGGGAACACTGAAGCTTTCTTT. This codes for CASGFGNTEAFF.

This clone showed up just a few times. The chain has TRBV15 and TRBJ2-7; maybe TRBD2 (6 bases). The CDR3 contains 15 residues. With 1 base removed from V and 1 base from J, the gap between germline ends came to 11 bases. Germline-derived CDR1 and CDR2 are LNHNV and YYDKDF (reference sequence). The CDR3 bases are TGTGCCACCAGCAGAGGGAGGGGAATTTCCTACGAGCAGTACGTC. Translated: CATSRGRGISYEQYV.

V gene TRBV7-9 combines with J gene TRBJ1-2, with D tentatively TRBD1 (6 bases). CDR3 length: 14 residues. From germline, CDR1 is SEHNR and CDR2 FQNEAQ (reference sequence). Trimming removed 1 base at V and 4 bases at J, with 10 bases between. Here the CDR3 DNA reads TGTGCCAGCAGCTTAGATAGGACAGTCTATGGCTACACCTTC. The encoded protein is CASSLDRTVYGYTF.

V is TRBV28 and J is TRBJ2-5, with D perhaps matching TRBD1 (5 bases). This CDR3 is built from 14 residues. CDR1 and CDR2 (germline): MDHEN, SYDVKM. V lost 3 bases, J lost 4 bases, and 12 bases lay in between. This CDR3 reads CASSFDSYLETQYF. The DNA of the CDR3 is TGTGCCAGCAGTTTTGACAGTTACCTAGAGACCCAGTACTTC.